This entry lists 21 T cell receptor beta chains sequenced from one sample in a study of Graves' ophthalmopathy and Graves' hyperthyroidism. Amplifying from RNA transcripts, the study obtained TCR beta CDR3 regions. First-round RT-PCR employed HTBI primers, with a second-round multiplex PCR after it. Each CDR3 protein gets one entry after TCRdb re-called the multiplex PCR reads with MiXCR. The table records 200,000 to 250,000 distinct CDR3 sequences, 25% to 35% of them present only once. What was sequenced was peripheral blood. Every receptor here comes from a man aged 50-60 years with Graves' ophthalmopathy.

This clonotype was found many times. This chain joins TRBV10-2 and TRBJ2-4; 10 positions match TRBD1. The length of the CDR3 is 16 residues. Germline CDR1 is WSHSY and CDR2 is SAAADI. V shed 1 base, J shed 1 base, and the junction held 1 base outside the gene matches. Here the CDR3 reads CASSEWTGGAKNIQYF. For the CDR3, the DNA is TGCGCCAGCAGTGAGTGGACAGGGGGGGCCAAAAACATTCAGTACTTC.

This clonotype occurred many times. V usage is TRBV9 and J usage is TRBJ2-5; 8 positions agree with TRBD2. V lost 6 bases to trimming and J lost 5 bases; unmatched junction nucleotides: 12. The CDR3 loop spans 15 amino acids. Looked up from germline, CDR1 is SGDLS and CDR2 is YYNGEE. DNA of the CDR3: TGTGCCAGCAACCGCGGGGCCTCTAGCGGGGAGACCCAGTACTTC. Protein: CASNRGASSGETQYF.

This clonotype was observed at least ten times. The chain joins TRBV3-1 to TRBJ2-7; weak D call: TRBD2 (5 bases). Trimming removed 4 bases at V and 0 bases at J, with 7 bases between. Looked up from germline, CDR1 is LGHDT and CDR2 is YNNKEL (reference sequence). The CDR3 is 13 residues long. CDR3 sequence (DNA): TGTGCCAGCAGCCGGAGCGGCTCCTACGAGCAGTACTTC. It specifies CASSRSGSYEQYF.

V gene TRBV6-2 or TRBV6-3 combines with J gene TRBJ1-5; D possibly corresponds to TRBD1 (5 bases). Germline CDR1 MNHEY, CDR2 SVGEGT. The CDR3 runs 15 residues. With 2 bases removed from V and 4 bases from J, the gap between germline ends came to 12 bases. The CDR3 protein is CASSYNSGGNQPQHF. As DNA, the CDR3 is TGTGCCAGCAGTTACAACTCGGGGGGGAATCAGCCCCAGCATTTT.

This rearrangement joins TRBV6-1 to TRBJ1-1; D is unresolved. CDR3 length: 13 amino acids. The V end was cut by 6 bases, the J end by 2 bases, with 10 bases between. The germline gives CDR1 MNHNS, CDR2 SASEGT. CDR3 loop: CASRPDGNTEAFF. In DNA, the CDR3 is TGTGCCAGCAGACCCGACGGTAACACTGAAGCTTTCTTT.

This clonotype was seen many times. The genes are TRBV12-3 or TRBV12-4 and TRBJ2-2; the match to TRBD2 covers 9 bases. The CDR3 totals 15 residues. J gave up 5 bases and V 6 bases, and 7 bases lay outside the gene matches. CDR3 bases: TGTGCCAGCAGCCGACTAGCGGAGGGGACCGGGGAGCTGTTTTTT. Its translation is CASSRLAEGTGELFF.

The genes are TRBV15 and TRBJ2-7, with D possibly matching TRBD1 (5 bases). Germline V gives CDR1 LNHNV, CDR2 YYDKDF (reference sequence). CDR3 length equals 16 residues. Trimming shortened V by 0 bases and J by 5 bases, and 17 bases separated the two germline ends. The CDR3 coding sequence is TGTGCCACCAGCAGAGATAGACGGCAGGGAAGTAACGAGCAGTACTTC. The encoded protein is CATSRDRRQGSNEQYF. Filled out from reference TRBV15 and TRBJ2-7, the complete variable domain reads DAMVIQNPRYQVTQFGKPVTLSCSQTLNHNVMYWYQQKSSQAPKLLFHYYDKDFNNEADTPDNFQSRRPNTSFCFLDIRSPGLGDTAMYLCATSRDRRQGSNEQYFGPGTRLTVT.

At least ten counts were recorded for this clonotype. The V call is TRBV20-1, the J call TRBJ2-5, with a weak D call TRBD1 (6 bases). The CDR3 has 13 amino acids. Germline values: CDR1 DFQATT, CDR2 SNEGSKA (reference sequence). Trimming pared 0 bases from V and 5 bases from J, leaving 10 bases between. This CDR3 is CSARDRGWETQYF. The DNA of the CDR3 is TGCAGTGCTAGAGACAGGGGATGGGAGACCCAGTACTTC.

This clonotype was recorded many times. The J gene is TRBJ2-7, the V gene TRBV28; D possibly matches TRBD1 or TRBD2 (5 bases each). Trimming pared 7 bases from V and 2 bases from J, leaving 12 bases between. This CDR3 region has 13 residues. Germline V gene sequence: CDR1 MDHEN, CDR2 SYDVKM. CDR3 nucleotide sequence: TGTGCCAGCAATCCAGGGAGTACCTACGAGCAGTACTTC. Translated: CASNPGSTYEQYF.

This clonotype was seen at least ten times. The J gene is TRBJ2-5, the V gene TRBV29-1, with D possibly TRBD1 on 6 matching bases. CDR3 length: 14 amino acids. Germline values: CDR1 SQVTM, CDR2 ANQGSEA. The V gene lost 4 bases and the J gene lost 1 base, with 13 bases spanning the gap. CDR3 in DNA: TGCAGCGTTGTACCCACAGGGCTCCAAGAGACCCAGTACTTC. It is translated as CSVVPTGLQETQYF.

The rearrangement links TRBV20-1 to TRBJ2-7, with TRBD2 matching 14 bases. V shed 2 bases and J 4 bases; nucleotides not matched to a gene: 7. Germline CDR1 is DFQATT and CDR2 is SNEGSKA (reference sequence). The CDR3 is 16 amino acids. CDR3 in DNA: TGCAGTGCTAGATCCACGGGACTAGCGGGAGCTTACGAGCAGTACTTC. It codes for CSARSTGLAGAYEQYF.

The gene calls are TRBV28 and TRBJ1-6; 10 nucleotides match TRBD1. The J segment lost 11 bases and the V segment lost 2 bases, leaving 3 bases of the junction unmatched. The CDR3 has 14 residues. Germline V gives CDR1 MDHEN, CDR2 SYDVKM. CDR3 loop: CASSLPGQGPPLHF. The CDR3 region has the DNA TGTGCCAGCAGTTTACCGGGACAGGGGCCACCCCTCCACTTT.

The DNA of the CDR3 is TGTGCCAGCAGCCCCGACCGCAACACCGGGGAGCTGTTTTTT. This translates into CASSPDRNTGELFF. The genes are TRBV6-2 or TRBV6-3 and TRBJ2-2; no clear D gene. V lost 6 bases and J lost 2, with 10 bases in between. This CDR3 region has 14 residues. CDR1 and CDR2 (germline): MNHEY, SVGEGT.

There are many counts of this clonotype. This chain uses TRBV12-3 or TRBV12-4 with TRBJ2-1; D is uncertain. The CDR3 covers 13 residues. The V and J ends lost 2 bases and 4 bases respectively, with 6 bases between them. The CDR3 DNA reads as TGTGCCAGCAGTTTACGTCAGTACAATGAGCAGTTCTTC. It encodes CASSLRQYNEQFF.

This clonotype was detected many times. The CDR3 DNA follows: TGTGCCAGCAGCCCGGACAGGGGTCAGCCCCAGCATTTT. It encodes CASSPDRGQPQHF. The rearrangement joins TRBV11-1 to TRBJ1-5, with 9 positions matching TRBD1. CDR3 size: 13 residues. The germline V gene encodes CDR1 SGHAT and CDR2 FQDESV (reference sequence). The V and J ends lost 5 bases and 6 bases, in that order; junction bases with no gene match: 2.

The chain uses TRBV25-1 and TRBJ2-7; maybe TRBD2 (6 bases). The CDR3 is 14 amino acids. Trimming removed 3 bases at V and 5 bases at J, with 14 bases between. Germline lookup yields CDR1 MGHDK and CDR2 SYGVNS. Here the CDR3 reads CASSDPTSLNEQYF. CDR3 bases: TGTGCCAGCAGTGACCCGACTAGTCTTAACGAGCAGTACTTC.

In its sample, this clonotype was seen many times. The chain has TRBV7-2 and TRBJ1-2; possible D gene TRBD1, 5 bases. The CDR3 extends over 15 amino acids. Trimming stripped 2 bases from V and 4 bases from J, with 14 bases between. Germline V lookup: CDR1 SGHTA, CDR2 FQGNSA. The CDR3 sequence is CASSLSSGGTYGYTF. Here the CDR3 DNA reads TGTGCCAGCAGCTTAAGTTCTGGAGGGACCTATGGCTACACCTTC.

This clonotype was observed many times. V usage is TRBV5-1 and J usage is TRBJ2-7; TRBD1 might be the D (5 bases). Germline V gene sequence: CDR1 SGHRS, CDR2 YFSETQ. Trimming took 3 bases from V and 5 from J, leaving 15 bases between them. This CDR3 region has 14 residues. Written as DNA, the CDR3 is TGCGCCAGCAGCTGGCTCCGACAGCAGGACGAGCAGTACTTC. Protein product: CASSWLRQQDEQYF.

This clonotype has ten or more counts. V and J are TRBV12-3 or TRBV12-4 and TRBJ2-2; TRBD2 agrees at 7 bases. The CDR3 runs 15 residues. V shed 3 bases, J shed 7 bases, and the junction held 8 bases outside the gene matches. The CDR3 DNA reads TGTGCCAGCAGTTTCGGGCGGGAGAGTGGCGGGGAGCTGTTTTTT. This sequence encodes CASSFGRESGGELFF.

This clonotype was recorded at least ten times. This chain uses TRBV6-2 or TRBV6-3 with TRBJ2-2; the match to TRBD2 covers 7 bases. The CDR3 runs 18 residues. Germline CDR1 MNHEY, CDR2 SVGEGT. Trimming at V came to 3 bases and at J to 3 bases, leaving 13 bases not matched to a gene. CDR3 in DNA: TGTGCCAGCAGTTATGTCCGCCCGGCTAGCGGTTACACCGGGGAGCTGTTTTTT. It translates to CASSYVRPASGYTGELFF.

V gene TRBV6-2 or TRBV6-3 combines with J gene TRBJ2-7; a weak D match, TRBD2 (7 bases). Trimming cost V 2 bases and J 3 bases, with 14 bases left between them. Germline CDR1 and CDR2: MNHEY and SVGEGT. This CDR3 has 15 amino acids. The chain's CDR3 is CASSYQGRGHYEQYF. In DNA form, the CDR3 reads TGTGCCAGCAGTTACCAGGGGCGGGGGCACTACGAGCAGTACTTC.